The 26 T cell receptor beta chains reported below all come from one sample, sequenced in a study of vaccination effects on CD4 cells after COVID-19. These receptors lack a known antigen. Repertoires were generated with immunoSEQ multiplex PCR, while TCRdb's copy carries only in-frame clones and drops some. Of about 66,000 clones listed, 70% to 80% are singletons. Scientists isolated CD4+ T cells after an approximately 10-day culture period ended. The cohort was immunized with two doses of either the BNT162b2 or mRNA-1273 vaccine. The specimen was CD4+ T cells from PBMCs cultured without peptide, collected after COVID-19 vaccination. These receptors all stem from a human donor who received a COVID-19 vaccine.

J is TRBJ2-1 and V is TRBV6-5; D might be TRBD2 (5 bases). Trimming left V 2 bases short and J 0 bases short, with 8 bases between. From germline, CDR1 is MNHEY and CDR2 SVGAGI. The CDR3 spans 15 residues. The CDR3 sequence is CASSYRGVSYNEQFF. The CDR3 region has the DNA TGTGCCAGCAGTTACCGGGGAGTCTCCTACAATGAGCAGTTCTTC.

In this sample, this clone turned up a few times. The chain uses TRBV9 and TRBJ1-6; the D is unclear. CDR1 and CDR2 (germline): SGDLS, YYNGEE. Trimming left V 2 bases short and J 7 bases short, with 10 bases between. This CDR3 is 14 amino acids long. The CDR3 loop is CASSVENSNSPLHF. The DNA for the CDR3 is TGTGCCAGCAGCGTGGAAAACAGCAATTCACCCCTCCACTTT. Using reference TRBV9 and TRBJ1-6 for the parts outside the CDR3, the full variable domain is DSGVTQTPKHLITATGQRVTLRCSPRSGDLSVYWYQQSLDQGLQFLIQYYNGEERAKGNILERFSAQQFPDLHSELNLSSLELGDSALYFCASSVENSNSPLHFGNGTRLTVT.

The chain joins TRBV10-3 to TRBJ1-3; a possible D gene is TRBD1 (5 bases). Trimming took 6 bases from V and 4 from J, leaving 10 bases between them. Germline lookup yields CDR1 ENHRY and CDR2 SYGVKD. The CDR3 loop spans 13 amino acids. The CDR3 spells CAIRGQGGNTIYF. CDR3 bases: TGTGCCATCAGGGGGCAAGGGGGAAACACCATATATTTT.

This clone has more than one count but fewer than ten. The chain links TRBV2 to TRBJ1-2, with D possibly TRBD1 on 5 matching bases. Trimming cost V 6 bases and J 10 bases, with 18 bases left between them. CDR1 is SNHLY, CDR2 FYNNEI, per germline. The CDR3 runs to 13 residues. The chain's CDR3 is CASRPRGQTIYTF. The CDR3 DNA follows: TGTGCCAGCAGGCCCCGCGGACAAACAATCTACACCTTC.

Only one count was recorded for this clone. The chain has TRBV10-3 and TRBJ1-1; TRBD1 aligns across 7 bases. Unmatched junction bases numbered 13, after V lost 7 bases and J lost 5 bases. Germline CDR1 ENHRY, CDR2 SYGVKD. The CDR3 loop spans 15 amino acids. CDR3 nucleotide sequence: TGTGCCATCAACCCCGCAGGGGGTAGAGGGACTGAAGCTTTCTTT. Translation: CAINPAGGRGTEAFF.

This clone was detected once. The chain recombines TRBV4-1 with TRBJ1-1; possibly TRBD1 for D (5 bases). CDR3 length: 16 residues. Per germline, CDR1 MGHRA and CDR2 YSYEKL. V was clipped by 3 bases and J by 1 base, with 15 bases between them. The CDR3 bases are TGCGCCAGCAGCCACCCTGGGGGAGGGAGGAACACTGAAGCTTTCTTT. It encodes CASSHPGGGRNTEAFF.

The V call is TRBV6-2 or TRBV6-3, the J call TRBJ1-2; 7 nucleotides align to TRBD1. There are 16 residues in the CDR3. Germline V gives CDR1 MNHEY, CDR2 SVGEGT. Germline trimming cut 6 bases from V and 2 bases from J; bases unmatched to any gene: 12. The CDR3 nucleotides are TGTGCCAGCAGCCACACCTGGGGACAGCCCAACTATGGCTACACCTTC. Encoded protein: CASSHTWGQPNYGYTF.

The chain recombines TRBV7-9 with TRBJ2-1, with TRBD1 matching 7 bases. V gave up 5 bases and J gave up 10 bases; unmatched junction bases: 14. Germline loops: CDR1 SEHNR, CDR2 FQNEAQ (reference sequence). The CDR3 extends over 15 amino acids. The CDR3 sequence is CASSPRGTAVLEQFF. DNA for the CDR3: TGTGCCAGCAGCCCCAGGGGGACGGCGGTTTTGGAGCAGTTCTTC.

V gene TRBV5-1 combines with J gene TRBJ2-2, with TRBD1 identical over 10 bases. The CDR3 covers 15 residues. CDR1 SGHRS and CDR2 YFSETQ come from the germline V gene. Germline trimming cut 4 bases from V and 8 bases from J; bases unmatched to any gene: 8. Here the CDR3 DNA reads TGCGCCAGCAGCACACGACAGGGGGCAGGAGGGGAGCTGTTTTTT. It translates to CASSTRQGAGGELFF. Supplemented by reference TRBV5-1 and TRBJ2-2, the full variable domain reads KAGVTQTPRYLIKTRGQQVTLSCSPISGHRSVSWYQQTPGQGLQFLFEYFSETQRNKGNFPGRFSGRQFSNSRSEMNVSTLELGDSALYLCASSTRQGAGGELFFGEGSRLTVL.

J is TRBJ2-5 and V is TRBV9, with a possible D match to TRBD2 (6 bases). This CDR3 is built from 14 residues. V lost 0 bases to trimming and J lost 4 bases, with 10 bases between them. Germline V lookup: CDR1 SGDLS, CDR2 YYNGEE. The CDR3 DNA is TGTGCCAGCAGCGTAGGTTTGGGAGGAGAGACCCAGTACTTC. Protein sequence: CASSVGLGGETQYF.

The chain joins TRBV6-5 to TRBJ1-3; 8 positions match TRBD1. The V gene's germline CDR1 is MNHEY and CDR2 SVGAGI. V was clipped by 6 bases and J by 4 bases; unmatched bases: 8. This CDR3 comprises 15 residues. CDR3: CASSPRTGFGNTIYF. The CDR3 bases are TGTGCCAGCAGCCCACGGACAGGGTTCGGAAACACCATATATTTT.

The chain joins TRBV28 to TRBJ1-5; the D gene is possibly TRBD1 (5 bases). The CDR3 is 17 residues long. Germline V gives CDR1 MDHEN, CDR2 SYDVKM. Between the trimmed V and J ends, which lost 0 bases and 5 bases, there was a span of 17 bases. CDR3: CASSLWAGTGRDQPQHF. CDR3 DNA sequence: TGTGCCAGCAGTTTATGGGCCGGGACGGGGAGGGATCAGCCCCAGCATTTT. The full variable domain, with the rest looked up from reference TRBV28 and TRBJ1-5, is DVKVTQSSRYLVKRTGEKVFLECVQDMDHENMFWYRQDPGLGLRLIYFSYDVKMKEKGDIPEGYSVSREKKERFSLILESASTNQTSMYLCASSLWAGTGRDQPQHFGDGTRLSIL.

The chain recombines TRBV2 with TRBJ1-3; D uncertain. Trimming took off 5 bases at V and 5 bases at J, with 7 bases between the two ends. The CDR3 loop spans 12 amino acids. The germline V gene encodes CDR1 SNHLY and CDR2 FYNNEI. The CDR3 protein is CASSLDRNTIYF. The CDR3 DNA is TGTGCCAGCAGTTTAGACAGAAACACCATATATTTT. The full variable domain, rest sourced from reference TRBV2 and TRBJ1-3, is EPEVTQTPSHQVTQMGQEVILRCVPISNHLYFYWYRQILGQKVEFLVSFYNNEISEKSEIFDDQFSVERPDGSNFTLKIRSTKLEDSAMYFCASSLDRNTIYFGEGSWLTVV.

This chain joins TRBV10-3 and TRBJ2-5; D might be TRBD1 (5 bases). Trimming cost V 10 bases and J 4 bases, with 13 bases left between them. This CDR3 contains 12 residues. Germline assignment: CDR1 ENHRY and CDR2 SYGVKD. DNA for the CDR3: TGTGCCACCAACGACAGACGAGAGACCCAGTACTTC. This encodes CATNDRRETQYF.

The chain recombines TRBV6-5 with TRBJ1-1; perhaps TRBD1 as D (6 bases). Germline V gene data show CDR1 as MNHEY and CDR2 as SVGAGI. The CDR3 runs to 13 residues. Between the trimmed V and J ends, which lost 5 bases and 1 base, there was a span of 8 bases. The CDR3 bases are TGTGCCAGCAGTAAACAGGGGAACACTGAAGCTTTCTTT. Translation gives CASSKQGNTEAFF.

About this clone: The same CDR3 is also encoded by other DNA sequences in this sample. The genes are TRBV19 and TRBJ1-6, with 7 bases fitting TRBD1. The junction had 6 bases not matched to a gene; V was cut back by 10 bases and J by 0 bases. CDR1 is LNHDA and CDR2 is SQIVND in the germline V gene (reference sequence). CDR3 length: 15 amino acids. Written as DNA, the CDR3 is TGTGCCACCCGGACAGGAAGCTCCTATAATTCACCCCTCCACTTT. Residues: CATRTGSSYNSPLHF.

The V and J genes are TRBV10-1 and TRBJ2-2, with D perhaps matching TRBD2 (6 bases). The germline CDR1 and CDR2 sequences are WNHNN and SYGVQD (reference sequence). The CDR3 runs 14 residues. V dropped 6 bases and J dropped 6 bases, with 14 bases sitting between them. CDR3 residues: CASSRAGTPGELFF. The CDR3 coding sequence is TGCGCCAGCAGCCGGGCGGGGACCCCCGGGGAGCTGTTTTTT.

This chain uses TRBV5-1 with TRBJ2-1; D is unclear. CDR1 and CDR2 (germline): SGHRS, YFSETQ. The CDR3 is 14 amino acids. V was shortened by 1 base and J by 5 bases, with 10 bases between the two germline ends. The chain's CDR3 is CASSLQDQNNEQFF. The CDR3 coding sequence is TGCGCCAGCAGCTTGCAGGACCAGAACAATGAGCAGTTCTTC.

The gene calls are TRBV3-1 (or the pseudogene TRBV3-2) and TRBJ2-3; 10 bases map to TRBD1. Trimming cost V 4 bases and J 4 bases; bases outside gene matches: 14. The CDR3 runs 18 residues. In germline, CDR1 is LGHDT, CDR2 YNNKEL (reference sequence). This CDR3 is CASSRNGEGQGRADTQYF. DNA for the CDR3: TGTGCCAGCAGCCGGAACGGTGAGGGACAGGGGAGAGCAGATACGCAGTATTTT.

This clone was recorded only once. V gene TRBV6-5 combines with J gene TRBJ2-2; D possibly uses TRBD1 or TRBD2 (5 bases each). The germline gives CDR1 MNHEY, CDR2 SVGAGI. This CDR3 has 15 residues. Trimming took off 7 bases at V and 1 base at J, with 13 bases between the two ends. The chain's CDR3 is CASIPGTVNTGELFF. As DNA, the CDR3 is TGTGCCAGCATCCCCGGGACGGTGAACACCGGGGAGCTGTTTTTT.

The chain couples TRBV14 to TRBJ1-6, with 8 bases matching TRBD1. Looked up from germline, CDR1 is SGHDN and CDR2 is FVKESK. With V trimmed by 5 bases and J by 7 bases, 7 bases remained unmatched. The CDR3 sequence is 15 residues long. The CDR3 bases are TGTGCCAGCAGCGGTTGGACAGGGACAAATTCACCCCTCCACTTT. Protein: CASSGWTGTNSPLHF.

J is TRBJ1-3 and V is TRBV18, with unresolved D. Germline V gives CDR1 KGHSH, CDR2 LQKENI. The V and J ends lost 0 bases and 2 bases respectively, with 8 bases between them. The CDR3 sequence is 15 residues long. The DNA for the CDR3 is TGTGCCAGCTCACCACCCGGCGGGGCTGGAAACACCATATATTTT. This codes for CASSPPGGAGNTIYF.

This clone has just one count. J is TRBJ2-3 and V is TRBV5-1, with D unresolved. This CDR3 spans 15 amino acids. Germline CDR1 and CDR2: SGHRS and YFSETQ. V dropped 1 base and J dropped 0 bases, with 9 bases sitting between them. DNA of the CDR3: TGCGCCAGCAGCTTGCTACGACCTAGCACAGATACGCAGTATTTT. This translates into CASSLLRPSTDTQYF.

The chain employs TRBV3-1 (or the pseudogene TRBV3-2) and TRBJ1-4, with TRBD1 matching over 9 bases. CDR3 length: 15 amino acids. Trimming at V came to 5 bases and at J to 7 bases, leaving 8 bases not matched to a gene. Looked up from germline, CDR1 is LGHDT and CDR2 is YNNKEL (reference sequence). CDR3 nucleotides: TGTGCCAGCAGCTACCCTGGGGACAGGGTTGAAAAACTGTTTTTT. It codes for CASSYPGDRVEKLFF.

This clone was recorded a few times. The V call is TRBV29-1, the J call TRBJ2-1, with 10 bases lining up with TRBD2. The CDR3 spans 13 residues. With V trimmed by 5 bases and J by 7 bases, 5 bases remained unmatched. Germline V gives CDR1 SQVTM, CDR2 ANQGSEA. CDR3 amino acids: CSVQSGGGNEQFF. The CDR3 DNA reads TGCAGCGTTCAGAGCGGGGGGGGGAATGAGCAGTTCTTC.

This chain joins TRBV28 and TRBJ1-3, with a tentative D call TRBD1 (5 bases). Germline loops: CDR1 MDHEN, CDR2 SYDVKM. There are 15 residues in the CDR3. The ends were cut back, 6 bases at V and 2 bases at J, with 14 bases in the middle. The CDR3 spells CASSSPGGTGNTIYF. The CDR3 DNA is TGTGCCAGCAGCTCGCCCGGGGGTACTGGAAACACCATATATTTT.